A selection of T cell receptor beta chains follows, all from one sample in a study of technical replicates of blood from a few donors. Clones were sequenced by immunoSEQ multiplex PCR, and TCRdb holds only the in-frame ones, with some missing. Altogether over 10,000 clones are present, approximately 95% being singletons, with the ten largest covering roughly 6.8%. Input material: PBMCs. These receptors all come from a human donor in good health. CDR3s include the opening cysteine and the closing phenylalanine or tryptophan. Each record gives: D gene, V gene, clone size, J gene, CDR3 protein. D genes are given only for firm matches. Clone size is given for some rows only: seen once, a few or many times, or a class if the clone is expanded.

NA	TRBV19	NA	TRBJ2-6	CASRNEGAGANVLTF
TRBD2	TRBV27	NA	TRBJ2-2	CASSPPSATSGNTGELFF
NA	TRBV5-5	NA	TRBJ2-7	CASSPWPLTYEQYF
NA	TRBV6-1	NA	TRBJ1-2	CASSEAAGVQYGYTF
TRBD2	TRBV7-2	NA	TRBJ2-1	CASTWGGPYNEQFF
NA	TRBV7-8	NA	TRBJ2-1	CASSLAWTGGGYNEQFF
NA	TRBV29-1	NA	TRBJ2-1	CSVELGSDEQFF
NA	TRBV10-2	few	TRBJ2-2	CASSDTGAGELFF
TRBD1	TRBV28	once	TRBJ1-5	CASSNRDREYSNQPQHF
TRBD2	TRBV5-1	NA	TRBJ2-2	CASSALAGGPNTGELFF
TRBD2	TRBV5-5	NA	TRBJ2-4	CASSLTSGSFAIQYF
TRBD1	TRBV6-6	once	TRBJ2-6	CASSPRGGANVLTF
TRBD1	TRBV18	NA	TRBJ2-1	CASSPSTGTGGSNEQFF
TRBD1	TRBV10-1	NA	TRBJ2-2	CASSWTGMDTGELFF
NA	TRBV11-2	NA	TRBJ2-7	CASSFRRVGEQYF
TRBD1	TRBV5-1	NA	TRBJ1-1	CASSTGTGDSTEAFF
NA	TRBV6-1	NA	TRBJ1-2	CASTLDRLIYGYTF
NA	TRBV11-2	NA	TRBJ2-7	CASSRRQTYEQYF
NA	TRBV7-2	NA	TRBJ2-3	CASTALGALGTDTQYF
NA	TRBV27	NA	TRBJ2-3	CASSFGIPTDTQYF
TRBD1	TRBV28	NA	TRBJ1-2	CASRIQGEVHGYTF
TRBD2	TRBV11-2	NA	TRBJ2-1	CASSPGTSGRKSYNEQFF
TRBD2	TRBV30	NA	TRBJ2-3	CAWTGTSGRSDTQYF
NA	TRBV7-9	once	TRBJ1-2	CASSSPTGVNGYTF
TRBD2	TRBV7-2	NA	TRBJ2-7	CASSLGREPLDGSYEQYF
TRBD2	TRBV5-4	NA	TRBJ2-5	CASSLGSGRAEKETQYF
NA	TRBV5-5	NA	TRBJ2-7	CASSLITEYEQYF
NA	TRBV19	NA	TRBJ2-1	CASSPQGFDEQFF
TRBD1	TRBV7-8	NA	TRBJ2-7	CASSLGLLGQGYEQYF